The sequence of this T cell receptor (beta chain) was determined in a study of response to subunit inactivated influenza vaccine. Study-wide results and caveats: Authors suggested each seasonal flu vaccination may recruit only limited numbers of new T cells.

TCRdb reprocessed the RT-PCR reads with MiXCR, giving one entry per CDR3 protein. The sample records about 150,000 distinct CDR3 sequences, around a tenth being singletons. With 2 bases removed from V and 3 bases from J, the gap between germline ends came to 8 bases. CDR3 length: 13 amino acids. This clonotype was detected a few times. Antigen specificity is unknown. The rearrangement links TRBV12-3 or TRBV12-4 to TRBJ2-7; unclear D gene. The sequenced sample was CD8+ T cells sorted from PBMCs, obtained around 25 months after vaccination. The TCR comes from a man aged 45-69 years who received an inactivated influenza vaccine. As DNA, the CDR3 is TGTGCCAGCAGTTTAAAGGGATACTACGAGCAGTACTTC. Residues: CASSLKGYYEQYF.